The 25 T cell receptor beta chains reported below all come from one sample, sequenced in a study of blood T cells in healthy people across ages. Combining a sample-barcoded 5' primer with a J-beta primer mix, a second PCR ran for 7 to 11 cycles. TCRdb ran MiXCR on the 5' RACE reads and lists one entry per CDR3 protein. The table records fewer than 2,000,000 distinct CDR3 sequences, roughly 30% of them present only once. The sequencing sample was made of blood. The receptors derive from a woman in her 30s in good health.

The chain combines TRBV24-1 with TRBJ2-1, with 11 bases fitting TRBD2. The length of the CDR3 is 14 residues. The J segment lost 8 bases and the V segment lost 4 bases, leaving 3 bases of the junction unmatched. CDR1 is KGHDR and CDR2 is SFDVKD in the germline V gene. The CDR3 DNA reads TGTGCCACCAGTGAGGGACTAGCGGTGGATGAGCAGTTCTTC. Translating gives CATSEGLAVDEQFF.

The rearrangement links TRBV12-3 or TRBV12-4 to TRBJ2-7; TRBD2 matches 10 bases. The V segment lost 6 bases and the J segment 2 bases; nucleotides outside the gene matches: 10. The CDR3 spans 16 residues. Written as DNA, the CDR3 is TGTGCCAGCAGCCGGAGTACCCTAGCGGGGGCCTACGAGCAGTACTTC. Protein: CASSRSTLAGAYEQYF.

Notes on this clonotype: This may be a read error, as it is one base from a much larger clone. CDR3 in DNA: TGTGCCAGCAAAGACGGACAGGTCCCCCAAGAGACCCAGTACTTC. This codes for CASKDGQVPQETQYF. The V and J genes are TRBV7-9 and TRBJ2-5, with 7 bases that match TRBD1. This CDR3 comprises 15 residues. The V segment lost 7 bases and the J segment 1 base; nucleotides outside the gene matches: 9. The germline V gene encodes CDR1 SEHNR and CDR2 FQNEAQ (reference sequence). The variable domain in full, with the rest retrieved from reference TRBV7-9 and TRBJ2-5, is DTGVSQNPRHKITKRGQNVTFRCDPISEHNRLYWYRQTLGQGPEFLTYFQNEAQLEKSRLLSDRFSAERPKGSFSTLEIQRTEQGDSAMYLCASKDGQVPQETQYFGPGTRLLVL.

The chain couples TRBV10-3 to TRBJ1-2, with a tentative D call TRBD1 (6 bases). Germline lookup yields CDR1 ENHRY and CDR2 SYGVKD. The V and J ends lost 4 bases and 0 bases respectively, with 12 bases between them. There are 15 residues in the CDR3. The CDR3 reads CAISGTVRANYGYTF. CDR3 coding DNA: TGTGCCATCAGTGGGACAGTTAGAGCTAACTATGGCTACACCTTC.

This clonotype was observed a handful of times. The chain combines TRBV6-5 with TRBJ1-4; TRBD1 is a possible D gene (6 bases). The CDR3 extends over 16 amino acids. The V end lost 2 bases, the J end lost 7 bases, and 17 bases lay between the germline ends. Germline V gene sequence: CDR1 MNHEY, CDR2 SVGAGI. This CDR3 is CASSYGSGGKIEKLFF. The DNA for the CDR3 is TGTGCCAGCAGTTACGGTTCCGGGGGCAAGATTGAAAAACTGTTTTTT.

The rearrangement joins TRBV30 to TRBJ1-5, with unresolved D. V was shortened by 0 bases and J by 2 bases, with 8 bases between the two germline ends. Germline V CDR1 and CDR2: GTSNPN, SVGIG (reference sequence). The CDR3 length is 14 residues. CDR3 loop: CAWSVGEGNQPQHF. The CDR3 DNA reads as TGTGCCTGGAGTGTAGGAGAGGGCAATCAGCCCCAGCATTTT.

A word on this clonotype: One base away lies a much larger clone, so this may be a sequencing read error. This chain uses TRBV4-1 with TRBJ2-7; D is possibly TRBD1 (5 bases). The CDR3 covers 12 residues. Germline V gene sequence: CDR1 MGHRA, CDR2 YSYEKL. V gave up 4 bases and J gave up 5 bases, with 9 bases separating them. The CDR3 DNA reads as TGCGCCAGCAGCCCAGCAGGGAACGAGCAGTACTTC. This sequence encodes CASSPAGNEQYF.

Note on this clonotype: An end of the junction does not agree with germline; a read error may underlie this. The CDR3 region has the DNA TGTGCCGGCAGCTTATACGGTTCTGGCGGGGAGAGAGTGTATTTT. This sequence encodes CAGSLYGSGGERVYF. The V gene is TRBV11-3, the J gene TRBJ2-3; a possible D gene is TRBD2 (6 bases). The germline V gene has CDR1 SGHNT and CDR2 YENEEA. The CDR3 has 15 amino acids.

V gene TRBV7-2 combines with J gene TRBJ2-1; 8 nucleotides agree with TRBD1. Germline assignment: CDR1 SGHTA and CDR2 FQGNSA. Trimming took 3 bases from V and 3 from J; bases not matched to a gene: 4. The CDR3 has 15 amino acids. The CDR3, as DNA: TGTGCCAGCAGCTTGGCGACAGGGGTCTACAATGAGCAGTTCTTC. It codes for CASSLATGVYNEQFF.

On this clonotype itself: Its ends do not fully match the called genes, so a read error is possible. This CDR3 is CTSSVSGTGRETQYF. As DNA, the CDR3 is TGTACCAGCAGTGTTTCCGGGACAGGGAGAGAGACCCAGTACTTC. The J gene is TRBJ2-5, the V gene TRBV6-1, with 9 bases matching TRBD1. Germline assignment: CDR1 MNHNS and CDR2 SASEGT. This CDR3 is built from 15 residues.

This sequence joins TRBV30 and TRBJ2-4, with 8 positions matching TRBD2. The end of the DNA aligns better with TRBJ2-7, so the J call may be wrong. Germline V gene sequence: CDR1 GTSNPN, CDR2 SVGIG (reference sequence). The CDR3 loop spans 15 amino acids. The CDR3 spells CAWSGGGYPHYEQYF. CDR3 nucleotides: TGTGCCTGGAGCGGGGGGGGATATCCCCACTACGAGCAGTACTTC.

The V gene is TRBV6-2 or TRBV6-3, the J gene TRBJ2-5; TRBD2 matches at 11 bases. V shed 6 bases, J shed 4 bases, and the junction held 7 bases outside the gene matches. From germline, CDR1 is MNHEY and CDR2 SVGEGT. This CDR3 contains 15 residues. The CDR3 region has the DNA TGTGCCAGCAGCCTACTAGCGGGAGTTGGAGAGACCCAGTACTTC. Translation: CASSLLAGVGETQYF.

This clonotype was observed a handful of times. The V gene is TRBV12-3 or TRBV12-4, the J gene TRBJ1-1, with TRBD1 identical over 7 bases. The CDR3 runs to 15 residues. Germline trimming cut 3 bases from V and 0 bases from J; bases unmatched to any gene: 4. In nucleotides, the CDR3 is TGTGCCAGCAGTTTTGGGACAGCCTTGAACACTGAAGCTTTCTTT. It is translated as CASSFGTALNTEAFF.

This clonotype was seen only a few times. This chain connects TRBV4-2 to TRBJ1-1; 9 bases map to TRBD1. The germline gives CDR1 LGHNA, CDR2 YNFKEQ. There are 16 residues in the CDR3. The ends lost 4 bases at V and 10 bases at J; junction bases unmatched: 16. The DNA of the CDR3 is TGTGCCAGCAGCCCAGGGGGACAGGGAGGATCAATGGGAGCTTTCTTT. As protein: CASSPGGQGGSMGAFF.

This clonotype was observed a handful of times. The chain combines TRBV7-9 with TRBJ1-2, with 9 bases aligning to TRBD1. The V segment lost 6 bases and the J segment 6 bases; nucleotides outside the gene matches: 5. The CDR3 covers 13 residues. Germline lookup yields CDR1 SEHNR and CDR2 FQNEAQ (reference sequence). Here the CDR3 reads CASSSGQGNGYTF. CDR3 bases: TGTGCCAGCAGTTCGGGACAGGGTAATGGCTACACCTTC.

V is TRBV28 and J is TRBJ2-5, with 8 bases identical to TRBD1. The end of the DNA fits TRBJ2-7 better, so the J call may be wrong. This CDR3 is built from 15 residues. The germline V gene has CDR1 MDHEN and CDR2 SYDVKM. As DNA, the CDR3 is TGTGCCAGCAGTCGGACAGGGAGGCGCTCCTACGAGCAGTACTTC. It is translated as CASSRTGRRSYEQYF.

This chain connects TRBV20-1 to TRBJ2-5; D assignment may be TRBD1 or TRBD2 (6 bases each). The J call may be wrong; the DNA end is better matched by TRBJ2-7. The CDR3 totals 15 residues. The germline V gene encodes CDR1 DFQATT and CDR2 SNEGSKA (reference sequence). The CDR3 region is CSASERQAGGDEQYF. The CDR3 region has the DNA TGCAGTGCTAGCGAAAGACAGGCCGGGGGCGACGAGCAGTACTTC.

This clonotype appeared many times. The J gene is TRBJ2-7, the V gene TRBV5-1; 11 bases fit TRBD1. The CDR3 runs to 14 residues. Germline V lookup: CDR1 SGHRS, CDR2 YFSETQ. With V trimmed by 3 bases and J by 2 bases, 1 base remained unmatched. CDR3 DNA sequence: TGCGCCAGCAGCTCGGGACAGGGGGCCTACGAGCAGTACTTC. This codes for CASSSGQGAYEQYF.

This clonotype was detected only a few times. V usage is TRBV5-6 and J usage is TRBJ1-2; D uncertain. This CDR3 has 13 amino acids. The germline CDR1 and CDR2 sequences are SGHDT and YYEEEE. Trimming took 4 bases from V and 4 from J, leaving 11 bases between them. The CDR3 DNA reads TGTGCCAGCAGCCTACAGAGACTCTATGGCTACACCTTC. Protein product: CASSLQRLYGYTF.

This clonotype came up a few times. The CDR3 spells CASSQLDRGYEQYF. DNA for the CDR3: TGTGCCAGCAGCCAACTTGACAGGGGTTACGAGCAGTACTTC. The chain links TRBV3-1 to TRBJ2-7, with 8 bases matching TRBD1. Trimming took 2 bases from V and 4 from J; bases not matched to a gene: 4. Germline values: CDR1 LGHDT, CDR2 YNNKEL (reference sequence). This CDR3 is built from 14 residues.

The chain couples TRBV14 to TRBJ1-6; a weak D match, TRBD1 (6 bases). The CDR3 extends over 12 amino acids. Germline lookup yields CDR1 SGHDN and CDR2 FVKESK. The V end was cut by 2 bases, the J end by 11 bases, with 7 bases between. CDR3 nucleotides: TGTGCCAGCAGCCAAACAGGGCCACCCCTCCACTTT. The encoded protein is CASSQTGPPLHF.

The rearrangement joins TRBV20-1 to TRBJ1-1; possibly TRBD1 for D (5 bases). This CDR3 spans 15 amino acids. The V and J ends lost 0 bases and 5 bases respectively, with 16 bases between them. Looked up from germline, CDR1 is DFQATT and CDR2 is SNEGSKA (reference sequence). The CDR3 DNA follows: TGCAGTGCTAGAGACGGGGACCGATGGGGTACTGAAGCTTTCTTT. The encoded protein is CSARDGDRWGTEAFF.

The chain couples TRBV12-3 or TRBV12-4 to TRBJ2-2, with 7 bases aligning to TRBD1. The CDR3 sequence is 16 residues long. Losses at the gene ends were 2 bases for V and 1 base for J; bases not matched to a gene: 4. CDR3 DNA sequence: TGTGCCAGCAGTTTACCGGGACAGCTGAACACCGGGGAGCTGTTTTTT. Its protein product is CASSLPGQLNTGELFF.

On this clonotype itself: Just one base apart from a much larger clone, this may be a read error. The chain couples TRBV7-2 to TRBJ2-5; D is undetermined. In germline, CDR1 is SGHTA, CDR2 FQGNSA. The germline V and J ends were trimmed by 6 bases and 3 bases, with 14 bases remaining between them. The CDR3 length is 14 residues. The CDR3 bases are TGTGCCAGCAGTCGTACCATTACGGAAGAGACCCAGTACTTC. It codes for CASSRTITEETQYF.

This clonotype was recorded a few times. The chain carries TRBV27 and TRBJ2-7; TRBD2 matches at 9 bases. The length of the CDR3 is 14 residues. The germline gives CDR1 MNHEY, CDR2 SMNVEV (reference sequence). V trimming: 2 bases; J trimming: 6 bases; junction bases outside the gene matches: 5. The CDR3 region is CASSLRGGVSEQYF. DNA of the CDR3: TGTGCCAGCAGTTTACGCGGGGGGGTCAGCGAGCAGTACTTC.